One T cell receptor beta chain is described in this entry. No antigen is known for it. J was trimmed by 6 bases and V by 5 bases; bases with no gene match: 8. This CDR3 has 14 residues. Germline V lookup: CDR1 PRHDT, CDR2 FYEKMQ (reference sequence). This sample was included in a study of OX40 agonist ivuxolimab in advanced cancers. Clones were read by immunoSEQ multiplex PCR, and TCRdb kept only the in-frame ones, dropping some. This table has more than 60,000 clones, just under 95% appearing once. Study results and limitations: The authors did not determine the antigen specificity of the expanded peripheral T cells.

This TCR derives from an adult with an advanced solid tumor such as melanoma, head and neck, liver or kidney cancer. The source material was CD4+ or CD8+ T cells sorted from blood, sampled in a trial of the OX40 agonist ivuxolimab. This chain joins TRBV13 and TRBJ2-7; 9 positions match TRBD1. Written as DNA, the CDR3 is TGTGCCAGCAGCAGAACAGGGGGCCGACTCGAGCAGTACTTC. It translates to CASSRTGGRLEQYF.